This TCR beta chain was recovered during a study of CD8+CD57+ T cells in acquired aplastic anemia. Background on the study: Sorted CD4+ and CD8+ cells yielded DNA averaging around 3.2 ug.

Using genomic DNA as the template, TCR beta VDJ and CDR3 profiling was carried out. TCRdb analysed the reads with MiXCR anew, one entry per CDR3 protein. Found here are about 190,000 distinct CDR3 sequences, around 65% of them singletons; the top ten hold about 43%. J was trimmed by 7 bases and V by 0 bases; bases with no gene match: 9. In germline, CDR1 is DFQATT, CDR2 SNEGSKA (reference sequence). The CDR3 loop spans 15 amino acids. The V and J genes are TRBV20-1 and TRBJ2-1; TRBD2 aligns across 7 bases. This TCR came from a human donor with severe aplastic anemia or a healthy control (not recorded which). The sequenced sample consisted of sorted CD4+, CD8+, or CD8+CD57+ T cells (not recorded which) from PBMCs. The CDR3 here is CSARDLWGGFNEQFF. The CDR3 DNA is TGCAGTGCTAGAGATCTATGGGGAGGGTTTAATGAGCAGTTCTTC.